This T cell receptor beta chain originates from a study of OX40 agonist ivuxolimab in advanced cancers. The overall study: At 0.01 to 10 mg/kg, ivuxolimab was administered intravenously to patients every 2 weeks.

The method was immunoSEQ multiplex PCR; TCRdb's version includes in-frame clones alone and lacks a portion of them. In the table there are around 120,000 clones, approximately 92% of which are singletons. In the case of this clone: The antigen remains unidentified.

Study-level points and caveats: Determination of antigen specificity was not performed for the expanded peripheral T cells. Partial responders dosed at 0.1-3.0 mg/kg displayed clonal expansion ranking among the lowest.

Sequencing was performed on CD4+ or CD8+ T cells sorted from blood, taken in a trial of the OX40 agonist ivuxolimab. This sequence was found in an adult with an advanced solid tumor such as melanoma, head and neck, liver or kidney cancer.

The chain's CDR3 is CASSLGTADTQYF. Written as DNA, the CDR3 is TGCGCCAGCAGCTTGGGGACGGCGGATACGCAGTATTTT. The gene calls are TRBV5-1 and TRBJ2-3; D unclear. V dropped 0 bases and J dropped 6 bases, with 8 bases sitting between them. CDR1 SGHRS and CDR2 YFSETQ come from the germline V gene. This CDR3 region has 13 residues.